Below are 16 T cell receptor beta chains sequenced from a single sample in a study of blood T cells in healthy people across ages. Alongside a J-beta primer mix, a sample-barcoded 5' primer served in a second PCR lasting roughly 6 to 12 cycles. Each CDR3 protein is one row after TCRdb ran MiXCR on the 5' RACE reads. The data contain fewer than 650,000 distinct CDR3 sequences, about 28% of them singletons. These data also featured in a second study, about T cells of mothers and their children.

Sequencing used blood. These receptors came from a boy aged 2 to 10 in good health.

Here the CDR3 DNA reads TGTGCCAGCAGTCAATTACGACAGGGGATTTGGGAGCAGTACTTC. Its protein product is CASSQLRQGIWEQYF. The chain couples TRBV27 to TRBJ2-5; 8 bases match TRBD1. Germline V gene data show CDR1 as MNHEY and CDR2 as SMNVEV (reference sequence). There are 15 residues in the CDR3. The ends lost 5 bases at V and 11 bases at J; junction bases unmatched: 16.

The sample holds a few counts of this clonotype. The J gene is TRBJ2-3, the V gene TRBV15; TRBD2 matches at 11 bases. Germline V CDR1 and CDR2: LNHNV, YYDKDF (reference sequence). V lost 1 base and J lost 2; bases outside the gene matches: 2. This CDR3 spans 16 amino acids. CDR3 region: CATSRGGLAVTDTQYF. The CDR3 nucleotides read TGTGCCACCAGCAGAGGGGGACTAGCGGTCACAGATACGCAGTATTTT.

The sample holds a few counts of this clonotype. The rearrangement joins TRBV18 to TRBJ2-7, with 9 bases aligning to TRBD1. Germline CDR1 reads KGHSH; CDR2 reads LQKENI. This CDR3 contains 17 residues. The V gene end was trimmed by 3 bases and the J gene end by 2 bases; junction bases not matched to a gene: 11. DNA of the CDR3: TGTGCCAGCTCACCTTACGTTGGACAGGGGCTTACCTACGAGCAGTACTTC. Its translation is CASSPYVGQGLTYEQYF.

This clonotype has only a few counts. This chain connects TRBV4-3 to TRBJ2-5; D possibly corresponds to TRBD2 (6 bases). The better agreement between TRBJ2-1 and the DNA end casts doubt on the J call. The CDR3 sequence is 15 residues long. Germline V gene lookup returns CDR1 LGHNA and CDR2 YSLEER. The CDR3 DNA reads TGCGCCAGCAGCCAAGGAGTTAGCGGAACAAATGAGCAGTTCTTC. It codes for CASSQGVSGTNEQFF.

This clonotype has just a few counts. The chain uses TRBV3-1 and TRBJ2-5; D perhaps matches TRBD2 (6 bases). From germline, CDR1 is LGHDT and CDR2 YNNKEL (reference sequence). Trimming took off 6 bases at V and 5 bases at J, with 13 bases between the two ends. The CDR3 is 13 residues long. This CDR3 is CASSLRDWETQYF. In DNA, the CDR3 is TGTGCCAGCAGTCTTCGGGACTGGGAGACCCAGTACTTC.

V is TRBV10-3 and J is TRBJ2-7; the match to TRBD2 covers 10 bases. The CDR3 spans 14 residues. J was trimmed by 3 bases and V by 6 bases; bases with no gene match: 5. Germline lookup yields CDR1 ENHRY and CDR2 SYGVKD. CDR3: CAISPSSGSYEQYF. Here the CDR3 DNA reads TGTGCCATCAGCCCCTCTAGCGGGAGCTACGAGCAGTACTTC.

The chain has TRBV28 and TRBJ2-5, with 15 bases that match TRBD2. The better agreement between TRBJ2-1 and the DNA end casts doubt on the J call. Germline CDR1 is MDHEN and CDR2 is SYDVKM. The CDR3 is 17 amino acids. CDR3 residues: CASSLPGLAGGTREQFF. For the CDR3, the DNA is TGTGCCAGCAGTTTACCCGGACTAGCGGGAGGGACAAGGGAGCAGTTCTTC.

The rearrangement uses TRBV27 and TRBJ2-7; D possibly uses TRBD1 or TRBD2 (5 bases each). The CDR3 length is 14 residues. Per the germline V gene, CDR1 is MNHEY and CDR2 is SMNVEV (reference sequence). V was pared by 1 base and J by 5 bases, with 12 bases between. CDR3 nucleotide sequence: TGTGCCAGCAGTTTATGGGGGTCGAGGGACGAGCAGTACTTC. Amino acids: CASSLWGSRDEQYF.

At least ten counts were recorded for this clonotype. The gene calls are TRBV5-1 and TRBJ2-7; D not certain. V gave up 0 bases and J gave up 6 bases, with 16 bases separating them. The CDR3 spans 15 residues. The germline gives CDR1 SGHRS, CDR2 YFSETQ. The CDR3 loop reads CASSLEGAGRPEQYF. DNA of the CDR3: TGCGCCAGCAGCTTGGAAGGCGCCGGGCGACCCGAGCAGTACTTC.

The V and J genes are TRBV6-5 and TRBJ2-3; D not certain. V dropped 4 bases and J dropped 3 bases, with 17 bases sitting between them. The V gene's germline CDR1 is MNHEY and CDR2 SVGAGI. The CDR3 totals 16 residues. As DNA, the CDR3 is TGTGCCAGCAGTTCCCCCTTGAGAGAAGGGACAGATACGCAGTATTTT. Translated, it gives CASSSPLREGTDTQYF.

This clonotype was found a few times. The rearrangement links TRBV7-9 to TRBJ1-4, with 8 bases that match TRBD1. Germline V lookup: CDR1 SEHNR, CDR2 FQNEAQ (reference sequence). This CDR3 region has 16 residues. Germline trimming cut 4 bases from V and 8 bases from J; bases unmatched to any gene: 12. CDR3 nucleotide sequence: TGTGCCAGCAGCTCAACACGGACAGGGCTGCGAGAAAAACTGTTTTTT. Translation gives CASSSTRTGLREKLFF. Variable domain in full (rest from reference TRBV7-9 and TRBJ1-4): DTGVSQNPRHKITKRGQNVTFRCDPISEHNRLYWYRQTLGQGPEFLTYFQNEAQLEKSRLLSDRFSAERPKGSFSTLEIQRTEQGDSAMYLCASSSTRTGLREKLFFGSGTQLSVL.

In this sample, this clonotype turned up a few times. This rearrangement joins TRBV7-9 to TRBJ2-5, with TRBD2 matching 9 bases. CDR1 SEHNR and CDR2 FQNEAQ come from the germline V gene (reference sequence). The CDR3 length is 16 residues. V lost 8 bases and J lost 11; bases outside the gene matches: 21. The CDR3 DNA follows: TGTGCCAGCGGACCCTATAGCGGGAGCGTAATAGGGGAGCAGTACTTC. Residues: CASGPYSGSVIGEQYF.

This clonotype was observed a handful of times. This rearrangement joins TRBV7-9 to TRBJ1-4, with 10 bases that match TRBD1. Germline V gene data show CDR1 as SEHNR and CDR2 as FQNEAQ (reference sequence). The CDR3 totals 16 residues. After removal of 7 bases from V and 5 bases from J, the junction contained 10 bases not matched to a gene. The CDR3 DNA reads TGTGCCAGCAACTCAAAGCCGGGACAGGGGAATGAAAAACTGTTTTTT. Translated: CASNSKPGQGNEKLFF.

The CDR3 spells CSASPRTSGKVDTQYF. The DNA of the CDR3 is TGCAGTGCTAGCCCAAGGACTAGCGGGAAGGTTGATACGCAGTATTTT. This chain uses TRBV20-1 with TRBJ2-3; 12 bases map to TRBD2. The CDR3 runs 16 residues. CDR1 and CDR2 (germline): DFQATT, SNEGSKA (reference sequence). V gave up 3 bases and J gave up 6 bases; unmatched junction bases: 10.

J is TRBJ2-1 and V is TRBV5-1; 7 bases are shared with TRBD2. Trimming took 2 bases from V and 7 from J; bases not matched to a gene: 9. Germline V gene data show CDR1 as SGHRS and CDR2 as YFSETQ. This CDR3 has 15 amino acids. CDR3 in DNA: TGCGCCAGCAGCTTCGGCCTAGCGGCAGGGAATGAGCAGTTCTTC. It is translated as CASSFGLAAGNEQFF. Combining the CDR3 with reference TRBV5-1 and TRBJ2-1 gives the whole variable domain KAGVTQTPRYLIKTRGQQVTLSCSPISGHRSVSWYQQTPGQGLQFLFEYFSETQRNKGNFPGRFSGRQFSNSRSEMNVSTLELGDSALYLCASSFGLAAGNEQFFGPGTRLTVL.

This clonotype has a handful of counts. The rearrangement uses TRBV13 and TRBJ1-1, with 10 bases matching TRBD1. Trimming at V came to 5 bases and at J to 0 bases, leaving 6 bases not matched to a gene. There are 16 residues in the CDR3. In germline, CDR1 is PRHDT, CDR2 FYEKMQ (reference sequence). The CDR3 DNA reads TGTGCCAGCAGCACGGGACAGGGGAGCCTGAACACTGAAGCTTTCTTT. This codes for CASSTGQGSLNTEAFF.